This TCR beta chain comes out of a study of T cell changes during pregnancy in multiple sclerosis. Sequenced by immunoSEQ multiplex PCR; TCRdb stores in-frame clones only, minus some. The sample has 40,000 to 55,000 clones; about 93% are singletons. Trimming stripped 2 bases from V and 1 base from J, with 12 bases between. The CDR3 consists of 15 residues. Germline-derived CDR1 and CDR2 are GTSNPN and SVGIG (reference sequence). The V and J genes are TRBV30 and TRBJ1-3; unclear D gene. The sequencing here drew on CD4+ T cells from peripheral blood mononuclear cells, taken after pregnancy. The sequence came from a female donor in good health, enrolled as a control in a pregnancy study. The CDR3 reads CAWSLGDMSGNTIYF. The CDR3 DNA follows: TGTGCCTGGAGTCTGGGTGACATGTCTGGAAACACCATATATTTT.